This T cell receptor (beta chain) was identified during a study of blood T cell repertoires in COVID-19. Study background: From the United States, Italy and Spain came samples of acute and convalescent COVID-19. Sources were T cells, B-cell-depleted T cells, or PBMCs; the material itself was cDNA or gDNA.

How the authors handled the data: Estimation of nucleated cell counts relied on the amplification of reference gene primers. Sequencing was performed with immunoSEQ multiplex PCR; in TCRdb, only in-frame clones are kept and a portion is missing. The D gene and trimming were derived from the DNA, and the V and J assignments and clone size from that table. The sample yields about 140,000 clones, 70% to 90% seen once. This clone came up a few times. Unmatched junction bases numbered 11, after V lost 0 bases and J lost 2 bases. Germline CDR1 and CDR2: SGHDN and FVKESK. The CDR3 is made up of 19 amino acids.

V and J are TRBV14 and TRBJ1-4; 8 bases align to TRBD1. Sequenced sample: peripheral blood. The receptor was derived from a man aged 50 or older with acute or convalescent COVID-19. DNA for the CDR3: TGTGCCAGCAGCCAAGATCGGGACAGGTTAGTCAGCACTAATGAAAAACTGTTTTTT. As protein: CASSQDRDRLVSTNEKLFF.